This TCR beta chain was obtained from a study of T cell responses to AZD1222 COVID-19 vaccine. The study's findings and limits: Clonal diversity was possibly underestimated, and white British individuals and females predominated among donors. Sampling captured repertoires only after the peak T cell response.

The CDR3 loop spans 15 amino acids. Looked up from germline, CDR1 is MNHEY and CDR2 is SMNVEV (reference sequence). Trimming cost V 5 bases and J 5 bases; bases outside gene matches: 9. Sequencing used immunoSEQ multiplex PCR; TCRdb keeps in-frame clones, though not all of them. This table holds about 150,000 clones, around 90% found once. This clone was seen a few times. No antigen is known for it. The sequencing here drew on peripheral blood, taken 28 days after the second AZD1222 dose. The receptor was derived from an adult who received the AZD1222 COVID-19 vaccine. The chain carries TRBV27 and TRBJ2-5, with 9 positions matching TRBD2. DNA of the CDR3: TGTGCCAGCAGTGCACTTCTAGCGGGGAGGGAGACCCAGTACTTC. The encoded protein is CASSALLAGRETQYF.